This T cell receptor (beta chain) originates from a study of identifying expanded T cells in peripheral blood. Study results and limitations: Across healthy donors, higher total template counts meant significantly greater roughly 2-week count variance. Differentially abundant clones: about 1.2 between replicates, around 16 at around 2 weeks, approximately 18 at four.

Notes on this clone: No antigen is known for it.

Only in-frame clones appear in the TCRdb table, and some are missing; sequencing was by immunoSEQ multiplex PCR. Of some 90,000 clones detected, 86% appear once; the ten largest clones hold around 5.6%. Germline CDR1 reads SEHNR; CDR2 reads FQNEAQ (reference sequence). This CDR3 comprises 14 residues. V shed 3 bases and J shed 1 base, with 9 bases lying between them. Healthy donors had no documented immune events, such as infections, while sampled. This clonotype was sampled from a person aged 18-70 years in good health. Sequenced: blood. The V and J genes are TRBV7-9 and TRBJ1-1, with no clear D. The CDR3 region has the DNA TGTGCCAGCAGCTTGGACCGGGAGAACACTGAAGCTTTCTTT. Its translation is CASSLDRENTEAFF.